This T cell receptor beta chain came from a study of T-cell reconstitution after alpha-beta-depleted transplantation in children (dated by TCRdb to 2015 to 2016). Context from the whole study: T-cell immune reconstitution after TCRalphabeta/CD19-depleted allogeneic hematopoietic cell transplantation in children was quantitatively tracked in the study by means of TCR repertoire profiling.

V lost 3 bases and J lost 8 bases; the stretch between them is 13 bases long. For CDR1 and CDR2, the germline V gene lists MGHDK and SYGVNS. Reading from cysteine to phenylalanine, the CDR3 counts 14 amino acids. The retained sequence is limited to the CDR3, 42 bases, with the frame set at the first base. The library was obtained by PCR. Sequenced on an Illumina HiSeq 2500. TCR libraries were prepared with molecular barcoding, using unique molecular identifiers to normalize TCRbeta repertoire quantification. TCRdb applied fastp at Q25 and MiXCR to the public reads, then kept only in-frame beta chains. Under each unique CDR3 protein, matching rows form one entry showing the most common genes and DNA. This sample is represented by approximately 400,000 distinct CDR3 sequences; approximately 11% of them were singletons. The biggest ten clones account for roughly 5.1% of the sample. This clonotype showed up just a few times. Its antigen remains undetermined. It has no much larger one-base neighbor in the sample; base qualities were not kept.

The rearrangement combines TRBV25-1 with TRBJ1-4; a weak D assignment points to TRBD1 (6 bases agree). The clonotype was recovered from a human donor who donated a stem cell graft to a child with acute myeloid leukemia. The input for sequencing was PBMCs from the stem cell graft donor, taken from the stem cell graft. This receptor has the CDR3 CASSDPGQQEKLFF. The base sequence is TGTGCCAGCAGTGATCCAGGACAGCAGGAAAAACTGTTTTTT.